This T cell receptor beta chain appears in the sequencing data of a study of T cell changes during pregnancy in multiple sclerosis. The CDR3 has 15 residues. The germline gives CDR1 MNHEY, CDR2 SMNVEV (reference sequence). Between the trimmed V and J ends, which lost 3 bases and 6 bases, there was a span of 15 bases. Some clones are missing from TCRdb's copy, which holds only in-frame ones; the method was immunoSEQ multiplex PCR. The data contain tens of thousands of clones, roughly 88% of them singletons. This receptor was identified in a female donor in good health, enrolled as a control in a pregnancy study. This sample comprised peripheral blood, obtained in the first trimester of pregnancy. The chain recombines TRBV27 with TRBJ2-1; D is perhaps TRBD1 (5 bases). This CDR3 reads CASSFESLRGNEQFF. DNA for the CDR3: TGTGCCAGCAGTTTCGAAAGCTTAAGGGGCAATGAGCAGTTCTTC.